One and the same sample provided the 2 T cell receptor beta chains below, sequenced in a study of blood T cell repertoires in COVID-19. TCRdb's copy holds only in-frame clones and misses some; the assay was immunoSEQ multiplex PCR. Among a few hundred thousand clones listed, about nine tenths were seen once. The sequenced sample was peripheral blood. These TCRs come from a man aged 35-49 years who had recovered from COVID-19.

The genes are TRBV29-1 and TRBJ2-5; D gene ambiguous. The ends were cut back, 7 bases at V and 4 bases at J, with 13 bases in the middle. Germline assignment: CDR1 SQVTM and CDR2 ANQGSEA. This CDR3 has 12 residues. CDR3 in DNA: TGCAGCGCCGCTAAACTCCGAGAGACCCAGTACTTC. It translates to CSAAKLRETQYF.

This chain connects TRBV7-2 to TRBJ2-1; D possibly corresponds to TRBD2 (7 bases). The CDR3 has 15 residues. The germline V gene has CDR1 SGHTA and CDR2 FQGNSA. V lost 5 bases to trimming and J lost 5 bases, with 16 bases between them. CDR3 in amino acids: CASSPRGGGNNEQFF. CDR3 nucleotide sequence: TGTGCCAGCAGCCCAAGAGGGGGGGGAAACAATGAGCAGTTCTTC.